A single sample gave rise to the 6 T cell receptor beta chains below, sequenced in a study of early stage breast cancer tumors. Measured with immunoSEQ multiplex PCR; TCRdb has only the in-frame clones, and not every one. Of around 48,000 clones in the sample, about 90% were seen once. The specimen sequenced was blood. The source is a person aged 65-85 years with breast cancer.

This clone was seen only once. The rearrangement links TRBV9 to TRBJ2-5; 10 nucleotides agree with TRBD1. The CDR3 runs 16 residues. V was clipped by 0 bases and J by 2 bases; unmatched bases: 4. The germline CDR1 and CDR2 sequences are SGDLS and YYNGEE. CDR3 amino acids: CASSVGGQGSQETQYF. The CDR3, as DNA: TGTGCCAGCAGCGTAGGGGGACAGGGGTCACAAGAGACCCAGTACTTC. The variable domain in full, completed from reference TRBV9 and TRBJ2-5, reads DSGVTQTPKHLITATGQRVTLRCSPRSGDLSVYWYQQSLDQGLQFLIQYYNGEERAKGNILERFSAQQFPDLHSELNLSSLELGDSALYFCASSVGGQGSQETQYFGPGTRLLVL.

This rearrangement joins TRBV19 to TRBJ1-2; 8 bases are a match to TRBD1. CDR3 size: 13 residues. Looked up from germline, CDR1 is LNHDA and CDR2 is SQIVND (reference sequence). Trimming took 6 bases from V and 4 from J; bases not matched to a gene: 4. The CDR3 sequence: CASSYGTGYGYTF. The CDR3, as DNA: TGTGCCAGTAGCTACGGGACAGGCTATGGCTACACCTTC.

This chain links TRBV28 with TRBJ1-1; D may be TRBD1 (6 bases). Germline V CDR1 and CDR2: MDHEN, SYDVKM. The V and J ends lost 7 bases and 4 bases respectively, with 16 bases between them. CDR3 length: 14 amino acids. In DNA, the CDR3 is TGTGCCAGCACCGTCGGGGGGGCCAGCACTGAAGCTTTCTTT. This codes for CASTVGGASTEAFF.

V and J are TRBV19 and TRBJ1-5; the D gene is possibly TRBD1 (6 bases). Germline lookup yields CDR1 LNHDA and CDR2 SQIVND (reference sequence). The CDR3 length is 14 residues. With 7 bases removed from V and 1 base from J, the gap between germline ends came to 11 bases. The CDR3 sequence: CASTHQGSNQPQHF. In nucleotides, the CDR3 is TGTGCCAGTACTCACCAGGGGAGCAATCAGCCCCAGCATTTT.

V is TRBV5-1 and J is TRBJ2-1; D gene ambiguous. Germline CDR1 reads SGHRS; CDR2 reads YFSETQ. V gave up 4 bases and J gave up 9 bases, with 11 bases separating them. This CDR3 is 12 amino acids long. The CDR3 nucleotides are TGCGCCAGCAGCGACGAAAGCGCTGAGCAGTTCTTC. Its translation is CASSDESAEQFF.

The chain combines TRBV28 with TRBJ2-7, with 8 bases matching TRBD2. The CDR3 covers 14 residues. J was trimmed by 6 bases and V by 7 bases; bases with no gene match: 11. CDR1 is MDHEN, CDR2 SYDVKM, per germline. The CDR3 DNA is TGTGCCAGCATCAAGTGGGCGGGAGGATCCGAGCAGTACTTC. This sequence encodes CASIKWAGGSEQYF.